This TCR beta chain was found in a study of blood T cell repertoires in COVID-19. In the study overall: Some COVID-19 samples were acute and others convalescent; all came from the United States, Italy and Spain. Sample material is recorded as cDNA or gDNA derived from T cells, B-cell-depleted T cells, or PBMCs.

This CDR3 has 17 amino acids. Looked up from germline, CDR1 is SGHNT and CDR2 is YYREEE (reference sequence). J lost 5 bases, V lost 2 bases, and 15 bases had no gene match. Original data processing: Using reference gene primer amplification, nucleated cell counts were estimated. Repertoires were generated with immunoSEQ multiplex PCR, while TCRdb's copy carries only in-frame clones and drops some. V and J calls and clone size come straight from that table; D and trimming were deduced from the DNA. The sample carries about 140,000 clones, 82% recorded once. Input material: peripheral blood. The chain couples TRBV5-4 to TRBJ1-2; 7 nucleotides match TRBD1. The receptor was isolated from a woman of 80 years or more with acute or convalescent COVID-19. CDR3 residues: CASSLGTASSWRYGYTF. CDR3 DNA: TGTGCCAGCAGCTTAGGGACAGCTTCGTCTTGGAGGTATGGCTACACCTTC.